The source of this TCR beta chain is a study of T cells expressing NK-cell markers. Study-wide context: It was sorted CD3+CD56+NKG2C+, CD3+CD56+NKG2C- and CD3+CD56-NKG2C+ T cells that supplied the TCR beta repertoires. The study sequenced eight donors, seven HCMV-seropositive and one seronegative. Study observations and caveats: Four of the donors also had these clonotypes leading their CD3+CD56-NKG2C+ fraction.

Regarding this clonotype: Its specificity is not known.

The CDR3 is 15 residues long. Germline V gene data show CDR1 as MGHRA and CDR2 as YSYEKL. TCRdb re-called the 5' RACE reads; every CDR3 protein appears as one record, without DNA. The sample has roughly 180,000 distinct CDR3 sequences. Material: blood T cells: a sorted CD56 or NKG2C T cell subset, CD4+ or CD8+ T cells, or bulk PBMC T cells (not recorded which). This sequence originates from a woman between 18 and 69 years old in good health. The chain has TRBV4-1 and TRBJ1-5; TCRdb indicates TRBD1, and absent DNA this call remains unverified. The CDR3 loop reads CASSQDPRGLEPQHF.